This T cell receptor beta chain was found in a study of cytomegalovirus exposure and HLA in healthy donors. This clone was seen once. A multiplex PCR was run with 60 Vbeta primers and 13 Jbeta primers. The protocol was immunoSEQ multiplex PCR, while the TCRdb copy is restricted to in-frame clones and leaves out a portion. The sample yields around 210,000 clones, about 77% seen once. This CDR3 comprises 16 residues. The chain combines TRBV21-1 with TRBJ1-5. TRBV21-1 is shown as a pseudogene. The TCR originated in a boy aged 10-17 years in good health and CMV-seronegative. The specimen was PBMCs. The CDR3 DNA follows: TGTGCCAGCAGCAGACGCTGGGGGGGTCCGAATCAGCCCCAGCATTTT. Encoded protein: CASSRRWGGPNQPQHF.